These T cell receptor beta chains were read from a single sample in a study of blood T cell repertoires in COVID-19. Sequencing was performed with immunoSEQ multiplex PCR; in TCRdb, only in-frame clones are kept and a portion is missing. The table lists 150,000 or so clones, 80% to 90% of them singletons. The sample comprised peripheral blood. The source is a human donor in a cohort sampled during active COVID-19. Each CDR3 is given with its conserved first and last residue. The D gene is left open where the match is weak. Clone sizes are given selectively: once, few, many, or a class where the clone is expanded.

j_call d_call clone_size v_call cdr3_aa cdr3_nt
TRBJ2-6 TRBD1 . TRBV19 CASSMGRGMAGANVLTF TGTGCCAGTAGTATGGGCAGGGGGATGGCTGGGGCCAACGTCCTGACTTTC
TRBJ1-1 . . TRBV27 CASSLVGARTEAFF TGTGCCAGCAGTTTAGTGGGGGCGCGAACTGAAGCTTTCTTT
TRBJ2-1 TRBD1 . TRBV4-3 CASSQATGGQFF TGCGCCAGCAGCCAAGCGACAGGGGGGCAGTTCTTC
TRBJ2-1 . . TRBV21-1 CARRGRGTSMYEQFF TGTGCCAGAAGGGGCCGAGGGACAAGTATGTATGAGCAGTTCTTC
TRBJ1-3 . . TRBV6-5 CASSRNEAGNTIYF TGTGCCAGCAGTCGAAACGAGGCTGGAAACACCATATATTTT
TRBJ1-4 . . TRBV6-2/TRBV6-3 CASSYGQPNEKLFF TGTGCCAGCAGTTATGGACAGCCTAATGAAAAACTGTTTTTT
TRBJ2-3 TRBD2 . TRBV7-9 CASSPGLATSTDTQYF TGTGCCAGCAGCCCCGGACTAGCGACTAGCACAGATACGCAGTATTTT
TRBJ1-2 . . TRBV30 CAYRLSGIGSYTF TGTGCCTACAGGCTTTCGGGCATTGGCAGCTACACCTTC
TRBJ1-3 TRBD1 . TRBV5-8 CASSAYRGLRSGNTIYF TGTGCCAGCAGCGCGTACAGGGGGCTTCGCTCTGGAAACACCATATATTTT
TRBJ2-7 TRBD2 . TRBV7-2 CASSPRGAGGLYEQYF TGTGCCAGCAGCCCCCGAGGGGCGGGGGGGCTCTACGAGCAGTACTTC
TRBJ2-5 TRBD2 . TRBV7-2 CASSSSTGTSGQETQYF TGTGCCAGCAGCTCGTCAACCGGGACTAGCGGACAAGAGACCCAGTACTTC
TRBJ2-5 . . TRBV5-6 CASSPGSRQETQYF TGTGCCAGCAGCCCGGGATCTAGGCAAGAGACCCAGTACTTC
TRBJ2-5 . . TRBV5-1 CASSLETYSGTQYF TGCGCCAGCAGCTTGGAGACGTATTCAGGGACCCAGTACTTC
TRBJ1-1 TRBD1 . TRBV19 CASTPDRAGTEAFF TGTGCCAGTACCCCCGACAGGGCTGGCACTGAAGCTTTCTTT
TRBJ1-3 TRBD1 . TRBV6-5 CASSYSRQGAGNTIYF TGTGCCAGCAGTTACTCTAGGCAGGGGGCGGGAAACACCATATATTTT
TRBJ1-4 . . TRBV5-1 CASSHQGRQLFF TGCGCCAGCAGCCACCAGGGTCGTCAACTGTTTTTT
TRBJ1-2 . once TRBV12-3/TRBV12-4 CASSLEAGARYTF TGTGCCAGCAGCTTGGAGGCAGGGGCACGCTACACCTTC
TRBJ1-2 TRBD1 . TRBV4-3 CASSLGQVGNYGYTF TGCGCCAGCAGCCTCGGACAGGTCGGAAACTATGGCTACACCTTC
TRBJ2-1 TRBD2 once TRBV18 CASSLPGSGGLNEQFF TGTGCCAGCTCACTCCCGGGGAGCGGGGGTTTGAATGAGCAGTTCTTC
TRBJ2-4 TRBD1 once TRBV11-2 CASSLNPQGAENIQYF TGTGCCAGCAGCTTGAACCCACAGGGGGCAGAAAACATTCAGTACTTC
TRBJ1-5 TRBD1 once TRBV5-4 CASSRTGNGNQPQHF TGTGCCAGCAGCAGGACAGGAAACGGCAATCAGCCCCAGCATTTT
TRBJ1-4 . . TRBV7-2 CASSLVDTPSEKLFF TGTGCCAGCAGCTTAGTGGACACCCCATCCGAAAAACTGTTTTTT
TRBJ1-2 TRBD1 . TRBV24-1 CATSDDRVGYGYTF TGTGCCACCAGTGATGACAGGGTAGGCTATGGCTACACCTTC
TRBJ1-5 TRBD1 . TRBV30 CAWSVPTGNNQPQHF TGTGCCTGGAGTGTACCGACAGGGAACAATCAGCCCCAGCATTTT
TRBJ2-6 . . TRBV28 CAGMEGFSGANVLTF TGTGCCGGCATGGAGGGGTTTTCTGGGGCCAACGTCCTGACTTTC
TRBJ2-3 . . TRBV5-1 CASNPGHFTDTQYF TGCGCCAGCAACCCGGGACATTTCACAGATACGCAGTATTTT
TRBJ2-5 . . TRBV2 CASSEDRQETQYF TGTGCCAGCAGTGAGGACAGACAAGAGACCCAGTACTTC
TRBJ1-1 . . TRBV7-9 CASSRQRGTEAFF TGTGCCAGCAGCAGACAGCGCGGCACTGAAGCTTTCTTT
TRBJ2-7 . . TRBV29-1 CSVEDFQGREQYF TGCAGCGTTGAAGATTTCCAGGGTCGGGAGCAGTACTTC
TRBJ2-7 . . TRBV12-3/TRBV12-4 CATSLGSYEQYF TGTGCCACCTCCCTCGGGTCCTACGAGCAGTACTTC
TRBJ2-3 . . TRBV30 CAWNGGTDTQYF TGTGCCTGGAACGGCGGGACAGATACGCAGTATTTT
TRBJ2-2 . . TRBV7-6 CASSLAAGQGAGELFF TGTGCCAGCAGCTTAGCGGCGGGGCAGGGGGCCGGGGAGCTGTTTTTT
TRBJ1-1 . . TRBV2 CASILPGSDTEAFF TGTGCCAGCATCCTACCAGGGTCGGACACTGAAGCTTTCTTT
TRBJ2-1 . . TRBV7-2 CASSLARFGRGDEQFF TGTGCCAGCAGCTTAGCGCGGTTTGGGCGGGGCGATGAGCAGTTCTTC
TRBJ1-1 TRBD1 . TRBV7-9 CASSQDLQGAEAFF TGTGCCAGCAGCCAGGACCTCCAGGGGGCTGAAGCTTTCTTT
TRBJ1-1 . once TRBV6-2/TRBV6-3 CASSPEDTEAFF TGTGCCAGCAGTCCCGAGGACACTGAAGCTTTCTTT